These 15 T cell receptor beta chains were sequenced from one sample in a study of shared clonotypes between healthy human individuals. Profiling relied on immunoSEQ multiplex PCR, and the TCRdb table lists in-frame clones only, not all of them. Here the sample spans roughly 2 million clones, about 94% being singletons. Sequenced material: naive CD4+ T cells sorted from blood. Subset denoted: CD45RA+ positively selected. The receptors were sampled from a man younger than 35 in good health.

This rearrangement joins TRBV5-5 to TRBJ1-2; a weak D match, TRBD1 (5 bases). The CDR3 consists of 14 residues. Germline lookup yields CDR1 SGHKS and CDR2 YYEKEE (reference sequence). V shed 0 bases and J shed 3 bases, with 9 bases lying between them. CDR3 sequence reads: CASSLDGGYYGYTF. CDR3 DNA sequence: TGTGCCAGCAGCTTGGATGGGGGTTACTATGGCTACACCTTC.

Only one count was recorded for this clone. The chain is built from TRBV29-1 and TRBJ2-1; D unclear. V was shortened by 6 bases and J by 4 bases, with 13 bases between the two germline ends. This CDR3 contains 13 residues. Germline-derived CDR1 and CDR2 are SQVTM and ANQGSEA. CDR3 protein: CSVGDPPYNEQFF. In DNA form, the CDR3 reads TGCAGCGTCGGTGATCCCCCTTACAATGAGCAGTTCTTC.

J is TRBJ2-7 and V is TRBV7-9; 8 bases are shared with TRBD1. The CDR3 contains 15 residues. J was trimmed by 5 bases and V by 3 bases; bases with no gene match: 9. Germline-derived CDR1 and CDR2 are SEHNR and FQNEAQ (reference sequence). Here the CDR3 reads CASSFSRTGTDEQYF. The CDR3, as DNA: TGTGCCAGCAGCTTTAGCCGGACAGGGACCGACGAGCAGTACTTC.

V and J are TRBV5-4 and TRBJ2-5, with 7 positions matching TRBD2. The CDR3 length is 16 residues. The J segment lost 6 bases and the V segment lost 4 bases, leaving 15 bases of the junction unmatched. Germline V CDR1 and CDR2: SGHNT, YYREEE (reference sequence). The CDR3 nucleotides are TGTGCCAGCAGCCCGGTGCGGGGGTTGGTAGGGCAGACCCAGTACTTC. It codes for CASSPVRGLVGQTQYF.

V usage is TRBV27 and J usage is TRBJ2-7, with 9 bases aligning to TRBD1. This CDR3 has 12 amino acids. V lost 2 bases, J lost 9 bases, and 2 bases stayed unmatched. CDR1 MNHEY and CDR2 SMNVEV come from the germline V gene (reference sequence). The CDR3 is CASSLNRGPQYF. The CDR3 bases are TGTGCCAGCAGTTTAAACAGGGGGCCGCAGTACTTC.

The genes are TRBV28 and TRBJ1-2, with D perhaps matching TRBD1 (5 bases). The length of the CDR3 is 15 residues. Trimming left V 4 bases short and J 8 bases short, with 20 bases between. In germline, CDR1 is MDHEN, CDR2 SYDVKM. The CDR3 DNA reads TGTGCCAGCAGTTCCCGTCCCGACGGGGGGTCCGGCTACACCTTC. It is translated as CASSSRPDGGSGYTF.

This clone was observed a single time. This chain joins TRBV7-9 and TRBJ1-6; the D is unclear. Germline lookup yields CDR1 SEHNR and CDR2 FQNEAQ (reference sequence). Deletions cut 5 bases from V and 10 bases from J, with 15 bases between. The CDR3 has 14 residues. This CDR3 reads CASSPSIVESPLHF. The DNA of the CDR3 is TGTGCCAGCAGCCCGTCGATAGTAGAGTCACCCCTCCACTTT. The full variable domain, in which reference TRBV7-9 and TRBJ1-6 provide the parts outside the CDR3, is DTGVSQNPRHKITKRGQNVTFRCDPISEHNRLYWYRQTLGQGPEFLTYFQNEAQLEKSRLLSDRFSAERPKGSFSTLEIQRTEQGDSAMYLCASSPSIVESPLHFGNGTRLTVT.

In its sample, this clone was seen once. The rearrangement joins TRBV4-2 to TRBJ2-1; D perhaps matches TRBD2 (6 bases). The CDR3 runs 17 residues. CDR1 is LGHNA, CDR2 YNFKEQ, per germline. With 0 bases removed from V and 8 bases from J, the gap between germline ends came to 20 bases. The CDR3 loop is CASSQDRGTGVFYEQFF. CDR3 DNA sequence: TGTGCCAGCAGCCAAGATCGTGGGACTGGAGTTTTCTATGAGCAGTTCTTC.

This chain uses TRBV30 with TRBJ2-6; D remains ambiguous. V was pared by 3 bases and J by 2 bases, with 5 bases between. There are 13 residues in the CDR3. Looked up from germline, CDR1 is GTSNPN and CDR2 is SVGIG (reference sequence). In DNA form, the CDR3 reads TGTGCCTGGAGAGATCCTGGGGCCAACGTCCTGACTTTC. As protein: CAWRDPGANVLTF.

The rearrangement links TRBV7-9 to TRBJ1-1; 8 bases map to TRBD1. The CDR3 spans 14 residues. V lost 4 bases and J lost 2; bases outside the gene matches: 3. Looked up from germline, CDR1 is SEHNR and CDR2 is FQNEAQ (reference sequence). CDR3 bases: TGTGCCAGCAGCTATGGACAGGGTAACACTGAAGCTTTCTTT. Its translation is CASSYGQGNTEAFF.

CDR3 nucleotides: TGTGCCAGCAGCTCCCAAGGACAAGTAAATGAAAAACTGTTTTTT. Protein sequence: CASSSQGQVNEKLFF. This chain uses TRBV13 with TRBJ1-4; maybe TRBD1 (5 bases). V was shortened by 4 bases and J by 5 bases, with 14 bases between the two germline ends. Germline values: CDR1 PRHDT, CDR2 FYEKMQ (reference sequence). The CDR3 has 15 residues.

V usage is TRBV15 and J usage is TRBJ2-7; TRBD1 is a possible D gene (6 bases). The CDR3 sequence is 14 residues long. CDR1 LNHNV and CDR2 YYDKDF come from the germline V gene (reference sequence). V was shortened by 0 bases and J by 5 bases, with 11 bases between the two germline ends. Here the CDR3 reads CATSRDRGVHEQYF. In nucleotides, the CDR3 is TGTGCCACCAGCAGAGACAGGGGAGTCCACGAGCAGTACTTC.

The chain employs TRBV7-9 and TRBJ2-6, with 7 nucleotides matching TRBD2. The J segment lost 2 bases and the V segment lost 5 bases, leaving 9 bases of the junction unmatched. The germline V gene encodes CDR1 SEHNR and CDR2 FQNEAQ (reference sequence). The CDR3 extends over 17 amino acids. CDR3 sequence (DNA): TGTGCCAGCAGCCAAGGACTAGAGAGGGCTGGGGCCAACGTCCTGACTTTC. Translation: CASSQGLERAGANVLTF.

The DNA of the CDR3 is TGCGCCAGCACCCCCCCCACGGGTAAGGACGAGCAGTACTTC. It specifies CASTPPTGKDEQYF. The chain joins TRBV10-2 to TRBJ2-7; no reliable D call. V lost 7 bases and J lost 5, with 18 bases in between. In germline, CDR1 is WSHSY, CDR2 SAAADI. The CDR3 is 14 amino acids.

This chain connects TRBV7-8 to TRBJ1-6; D gene unclear. V shed 5 bases and J shed 9 bases, with 11 bases lying between them. Germline V gene sequence: CDR1 SGHVS, CDR2 FQNEAQ. This CDR3 contains 13 residues. CDR3 sequence (DNA): TGTGCCAGCAGCCAAACCCTTGCTTCACCCCTCCACTTT. Translation gives CASSQTLASPLHF.